The clone carrying this TCR beta chain showed up just once. The data originate from a study of blood T cell repertoires in COVID-19. The overall study: Italy, Spain and the United States were the sources of the convalescent and acute COVID-19 samples. Sources were T cells, B-cell-depleted T cells, or PBMCs; the material itself was cDNA or gDNA.

There are 16 residues in the CDR3. Looked up from germline, CDR1 is SGHDN and CDR2 is FVKESK. Trimming left V 2 bases short and J 1 base short, with 14 bases between. Sequenced by immunoSEQ multiplex PCR; TCRdb stores in-frame clones only, minus some. The sample holds more than 400,000 clones, 75% to 90% seen once. The TCR sequence derives from a human donor in a cohort sampled during active COVID-19. The sequencing input was peripheral blood. V is TRBV14 and J is TRBJ2-5; D unresolved. The CDR3 reads CASSQPSVGLQETQYF. CDR3 coding DNA: TGTGCCAGCAGCCAACCCTCGGTTGGGCTCCAAGAGACCCAGTACTTC.